This T cell receptor (beta chain) was captured by sequencing in a study of shared clonotypes between healthy human individuals (dated by TCRdb to 2018 to 2020). Looking at the study overall: A couple of women and a few men aged 18 to 49 years were included in the cohort. For each donor, three plates each were used for CD4 naive and CD4 memory, two plates were used for CD8 naive, and one plate was used for CD8 memory. Blood TCR repertoires of five healthy adults were deeply sequenced to estimate repertoire size and the extent of clonotype sharing between individuals. Different laboratories and diverse techniques were used to prepare libraries and sequence TCR repertoires, to increase sequencing depth and limit assay-specific biases. Between about 0.8 and 9 billion PBMCs per donor were obtained by leukapheresis. Overall results and qualifications from the work: Only blood was sampled, and tissue TCR repertoires likely differ from those in blood. Because the study included only a small number of donors, the genetic and exposure-history diversity represented was limited. Estimated clonotype richness was generally larger for naive than for memory subsets. Sharing across several donors was observed for around 5% of naive CD4, over 3% of naive CD8, about 2.3% of memory CD4, and roughly 0.4% of memory CD8 clonotypes. Rarefaction of sorted-subset datasets indicated incomplete sequencing despite the large sequencing depth. Pairwise subsampling indicated that sequencing depth was expected to affect the degree of clonotype sharing among donors. Compared with non-shared clonotypes, the clonotypes found in all four sorted-subset donors had higher generation probabilities.

The donors were healthy, HIV-negative adults who had no recently reported acute infections or vaccinations. All donors were Caucasian adults living in Nashville, Tennessee, USA. CD4+ T cells were enriched by magnetic negative selection, after which naive cells were positively selected on CD45RA and the negative fraction was taken as the memory subset. After blood collection by leukapheresis, PBMCs were isolated using Ficoll-Histopaque density gradient centrifugation and then cryopreserved in the vapor phase of liquid nitrogen. Analytical flow cytometry was used to check the purity and quantity of every magnetically sorted T cell population. From each sorted fraction, genomic DNA was isolated and quantified by UV absorbance on a Nanodrop 2000c. A single count supports this clone. Its antigen target is currently unknown. Base qualities are not provided; no much larger clone lies one nucleotide away.

V gives up 6 bases and J gives up 0 bases, and the segment between their germline ends measures 19 bases. The CDR3 has 17 amino acids, counting the end cysteine and phenylalanine. Only the CDR3 region is kept as DNA, spanning 51 bases read in frame from base 1. The CDR1 and CDR2 encoded by the germline V gene are MDHEN and SYDVKM. TCR CDR3 regions were amplified from genomic DNA by multiplex PCR using the deep immunoSEQ assay. Extracted genomic DNA from each cell subset was distributed evenly across all wells of several immunoSEQ 96-well plates, and each plate was treated as a replicate. For sorted subsets, around 0.2 ug of genomic DNA, equivalent to 25,000 to 35,000 T cell genomes, went into each replicate PCR. The purified libraries were quantified using a Qubit 3.0 fluorometer, sized with a Bioanalyzer 2100, and then quantified again using the KAPA Library Quantification kit. Every immunoSEQ 96-well plate was sequenced on a dedicated single-read 150-cycle Illumina NextSeq 550 flow cell. Regarding the original processing steps: Because only junctional sequences without quality scores were contained in the immunoSEQ output, filtering matching that applied to full-length reads could not be performed. To assign V/J genes and CDR3, sequences were annotated using PyIR, a Python wrapper for IgBLAST v1.9, with IMGT germline references. Reads were filtered out if the reads had weak V/J assignments (E-value above 1e-6), no CDR3, stop codons, out-of-frame junctions, or ambiguous translated residues. V3J clonotypes were defined as sequences sharing the same inferred V gene, J gene, and CDR3 amino acid sequence. Percentage overlap between repertoires was computed as shared unique clonotypes divided by the size of the smaller repertoire. Repertoire richness was assessed with RTK rarefaction, the Chao1 estimator, and Recon v2.1 estimates of unobserved clonotypes. Generation probabilities for all TCRbeta clonotypes obtained by the gDNA method from a handful of donors were computed using OLGA. As stored in TCRdb, this immuneACCESS dataset retains in-frame rearrangements with V and J assigned. A fraction of the clones does not appear; measured against another copy, unresolved V genes explain less than half of the discrepancy, and the remainder lacks a known reason. Clonal size and the V and J genes are those of that table, whereas D and trimming came from the DNA. This sample comprises roughly 1 million clones, more than 75% of them detected only once. Together, the top ten hold approximately 0.56% of the sample.

This receptor was taken from a man aged 18 to 30 in good health. Some clones in this sample may be carry-over from other donors' samples. The chain couples TRBV28 to TRBJ2-3; tentative D gene TRBD2, with 5 bases matching. What was sequenced was memory CD4+ T cells from PBMCs. The cell subset or site label on this specimen signifies: CD45RA-negative fraction. The CDR3: CASSNPLSGASTDTQYF. In nucleotide form, the sequence is TGTGCCAGCAGCAACCCTCTGAGCGGAGCAAGCACAGATACGCAGTATTTT.